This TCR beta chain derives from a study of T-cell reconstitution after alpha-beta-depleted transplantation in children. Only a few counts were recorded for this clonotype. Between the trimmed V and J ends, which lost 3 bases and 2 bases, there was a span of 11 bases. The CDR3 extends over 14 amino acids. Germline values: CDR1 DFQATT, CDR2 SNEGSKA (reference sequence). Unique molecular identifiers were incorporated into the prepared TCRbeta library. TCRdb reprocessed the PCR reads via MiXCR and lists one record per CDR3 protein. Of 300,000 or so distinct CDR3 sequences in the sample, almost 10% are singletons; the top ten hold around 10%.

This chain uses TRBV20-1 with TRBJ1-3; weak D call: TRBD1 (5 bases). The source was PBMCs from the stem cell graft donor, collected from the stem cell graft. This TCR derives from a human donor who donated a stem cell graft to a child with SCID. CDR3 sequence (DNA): TGCAGTGCTAGCCCCCCGGGGGCTGGAAACACCATATATTTT. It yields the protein CSASPPGAGNTIYF.